Listed below are T cell receptor beta chains from one sample, sequenced in a study of blood T cells in healthy people across ages. One entry per CDR3 protein, called by TCRdb with MiXCR from the 5' RACE reads. The data show 1.2 million to 1.5 million distinct CDR3 sequences, approximately 59% seen once. The material sequenced was blood. Source of these receptors: a man between 18 and 35 years old in good health. Each CDR3 is given with its conserved first and last residue.

v_gene: TRBV4-3; CDR3aa: CASSQDPNEKLFF
v_gene: TRBV6-5; CDR3aa: CASSPRGPSYEQYF
v_gene: TRBV20-1; CDR3aa: CSASPGGGYEQYF
v_gene: TRBV12-3/TRBV12-4; CDR3aa: CASAWGGGEFNEQFF
v_gene: TRBV7-2; CDR3aa: CASSLLAAASTDTQYF
v_gene: TRBV20-1; CDR3aa: CSASGDTQYF
v_gene: TRBV4-1; CDR3aa: CASSHDPNSNQPQHF
v_gene: TRBV20-1; CDR3aa: CSARASRYNEQFF
v_gene: TRBV3-1; CDR3aa: CASSQRGGVLLYNEQFF
v_gene: TRBV12-3/TRBV12-4; CDR3aa: CASSSFSGNTIYF
v_gene: TRBV4-3; CDR3aa: CASSRRGGGYTDTQYF
v_gene: TRBV10-3; CDR3aa: CAIKGGNYGYTF
v_gene: TRBV7-2; CDR3aa: CASSPGTSGHTQYF
v_gene: TRBV7-9; CDR3aa: CASSHAWDGYTF
v_gene: TRBV6-2/TRBV6-3; CDR3aa: CASRASRDGYTF
v_gene: TRBV27; CDR3aa: CASSLTFYDQPQHF
v_gene: TRBV28; CDR3aa: CASSTVTVLNTEAFF
v_gene: TRBV11-2; CDR3aa: CASSFLTVSYEQYF
v_gene: TRBV6-1; CDR3aa: CASTKSPGQYNSPLHF
v_gene: TRBV3-1; CDR3aa: CASSPDLAGGIREQFF
v_gene: TRBV2; CDR3aa: CASNSRGPYREQYF